A selection of T cell receptor beta chains follows, all from one sample in a study of cytomegalovirus exposure and HLA in healthy donors. The method was immunoSEQ multiplex PCR; TCRdb's version includes in-frame clones alone and lacks a portion of them. The sample holds around 58,000 clones. The source material was PBMCs. The receptors derive from a man aged 45-65 years in good health and CMV-seropositive. Each CDR3 is given with its conserved first and last residue. The D gene is left open where the match is weak.

J	length	V	D	CDR3	DNA
TRBJ2-5	12	TRBV15	.	CATSREAGTQYF	TGTGCCACCAGCAGAGAAGCGGGGACCCAGTACTTC
TRBJ1-1	12	TRBV10-3	.	CAISESQVGAFF	TGTGCCATCAGTGAGTCTCAAGTCGGGGCTTTCTTT
TRBJ1-3	16	TRBV5-1	TRBD1	CASSSSGTGAGNTIYF	TGCGCCAGCAGCTCATCCGGGACAGGGGCTGGAAACACCATATATTTT
TRBJ2-3	14	TRBV5-1	TRBD1	CASSLDRGTDTQYF	TGCGCCAGCAGCCTGGACAGGGGTACAGATACGCAGTATTTT
TRBJ2-2	17	TRBV19	TRBD2	CASSEGLAGVIAGELFF	TGTGCCAGTAGTGAAGGACTAGCGGGAGTAATAGCCGGGGAGCTGTTTTTT
TRBJ1-5	12	TRBV6-5	.	CGAGGRNQPQHF	TGTGGGGCGGGGGGACGTAATCAGCCCCAGCATTTT
TRBJ2-1	15	TRBV14	TRBD2	CASSTVAGSDNEQFF	TGTGCCAGCAGCACCGTAGCGGGCTCCGACAATGAGCAGTTCTTC
TRBJ2-7	15	TRBV19	TRBD2	CASSITSGNSYEQYF	TGTGCCAGTAGTATAACTAGCGGGAACTCCTACGAGCAGTACTTC
TRBJ2-3	15	TRBV4-3	.	CASSQEGAERDTQYF	TGCGCCAGCAGCCAAGAAGGAGCAGAGAGGGATACGCAGTATTTT
TRBJ2-3	15	TRBV6-5	TRBD2	CASSYSGLAADTQYF	TGTGCCAGCAGTTACTCGGGACTAGCAGCAGATACGCAGTATTTT
TRBJ1-5	16	TRBV15	.	CATSRGGTYSNQPQHF	TGTGCCACCAGCAGAGGGGGCACCTATAGCAATCAGCCCCAGCATTTT
TRBJ1-1	13	TRBV29-1	.	CSVDPTGDTEAFF	TGCAGCGTTGATCCGACAGGAGACACTGAAGCTTTCTTT
TRBJ1-2	15	TRBV30	TRBD1	CAWSGTGEMGDGYTF	TGTGCCTGGAGTGGGACAGGGGAAATGGGAGATGGCTACACCTTC
TRBJ1-1	17	TRBV25-1	TRBD1	CASSGRPTGVGNTEAFF	TGTGCCAGCAGTGGGCGCCCCACAGGGGTCGGGAACACTGAAGCTTTCTTT
TRBJ2-1	13	TRBV7-9	.	CASSFLGANEQFF	TGTGCCAGCAGCTTTCTGGGGGCAAATGAGCAGTTCTTC
TRBJ1-2	16	TRBV4-3	.	CASSQEWVSGKTGYTF	TGCGCCAGCAGCCAAGAGTGGGTGTCAGGGAAAACGGGCTACACCTTC
TRBJ2-7	16	TRBV9	.	CASSVDPTVSAYEQYF	TGTGCCAGCAGCGTAGACCCGACAGTATCAGCCTACGAGCAGTACTTC
TRBJ1-1	12	TRBV29-1	.	CSVYGADTEAFF	TGCAGCGTTTATGGTGCGGACACTGAAGCTTTCTTT
TRBJ2-2	17	TRBV11-2	.	CASSPGAWEPNTGELFF	TGTGCCAGCAGCCCCGGTGCGTGGGAGCCGAACACCGGGGAGCTGTTTTTT